Listed here is a single TCR beta chain. Some clones are missing from TCRdb's copy, which holds only in-frame ones; the method was immunoSEQ multiplex PCR. The sample includes approximately 120,000 clones, around 63% of them seen just once. The sample belongs to a study of blood T cell repertoires in COVID-19. The receptor was isolated from a woman aged 70-85 years with acute or convalescent COVID-19. Specimen: peripheral blood.

CDR3 protein: CASSVDRGGETQYF. The CDR3 DNA reads TGTGCCAGCAGCGTAGACAGGGGTGGGGAGACCCAGTACTTC. J is TRBJ2-5 and V is TRBV9, with 7 bases that match TRBD1. V shed 0 bases, J shed 5 bases, and the junction held 4 bases outside the gene matches. The germline CDR1 and CDR2 sequences are SGDLS and YYNGEE. CDR3 length: 14 residues.